This passage covers 26 T cell receptor beta chains from one sample sequenced in a study of shared clonotypes between healthy human individuals. Assay used: immunoSEQ multiplex PCR; TCRdb lists only in-frame clones, some missing. Of over 850,000 clones detected, approximately 80% appear once; the ten largest clones hold 0.4% to 0.55%. Sequenced sample: memory CD4+ T cells from PBMCs. As to subset: CD45RA-negative fraction. Source of these receptors: a young man in good health. Some clones in this sample may be carry-over from other donors' samples.

The rearrangement joins TRBV29-1 to TRBJ2-2, with D unresolved. Trimming took off 5 bases at V and 3 bases at J, with 25 bases between the two ends. Germline V gene lookup returns CDR1 SQVTM and CDR2 ANQGSEA. This CDR3 has 18 amino acids. Here the CDR3 DNA reads TGCAGCGTTAAAATGAAAGGGCCATCCCCTCGGGACACCGGGGAGCTGTTTTTT. Amino acids: CSVKMKGPSPRDTGELFF.

This CDR3 reads CASSKVVTEAYEQYF. DNA for the CDR3: TGTGCCAGCAGCAAAGTAGTAACGGAGGCCTACGAGCAGTACTTC. The genes are TRBV21-1 and TRBJ2-7; the table's D call of TRBD2 was not tested on the DNA. TRBV21-1 represents a pseudogene. This CDR3 has 15 amino acids.

V usage is TRBV28 and J usage is TRBJ1-4; no firm D call. Trimming took off 5 bases at V and 7 bases at J, with 8 bases between the two ends. The CDR3 is 12 amino acids. The germline V gene has CDR1 MDHEN and CDR2 SYDVKM. For the CDR3, the DNA is TGTGCCAGCAGTCCCCCAGCTGAAAAACTGTTTTTT. Protein: CASSPPAEKLFF.

This clone was observed a few times. The rearrangement joins TRBV7-3 to TRBJ2-1; D gene uncertain. The CDR3 is 13 residues long. V was clipped by 3 bases and J by 7 bases, with 10 bases between them. Germline assignment: CDR1 SGHTA and CDR2 FQGTGA. The CDR3 coding sequence is TGTGCCAGCAGCTTCGGTGCCAATAATGAGCAGTTCTTC. Protein sequence: CASSFGANNEQFF.

In this sample, this clone turned up a few times. The chain uses TRBV28 and TRBJ1-4; the D is unclear. This CDR3 region has 15 residues. Trimming shortened V by 2 bases and J by 0 bases, and 7 bases separated the two germline ends. CDR1 MDHEN and CDR2 SYDVKM come from the germline V gene. This chain's CDR3 is CASSLTGSTNEKLFF. The CDR3 bases are TGTGCCAGCAGTTTAACCGGATCAACTAATGAAAAACTGTTTTTT.

The V and J genes are TRBV7-6 and TRBJ2-5; D is unresolved. Germline-derived CDR1 and CDR2 are SGHVS and FNYEAQ. Between the trimmed V and J ends, which lost 3 bases and 4 bases, there was a span of 9 bases. The CDR3 length is 13 residues. Here the CDR3 DNA reads TGTGCCAGCAGCTTTTCGGGCAGAGAGACCCAGTACTTC. Amino acids: CASSFSGRETQYF.

This chain joins TRBV5-1 and TRBJ2-3; D is unclear. The V and J ends lost 0 bases and 3 bases respectively, with 8 bases between them. The germline CDR1 and CDR2 sequences are SGHRS and YFSETQ. The CDR3 totals 14 residues. The CDR3 loop is CASSLGSRTDTQYF. The CDR3 DNA sequence: TGCGCCAGCAGCTTGGGTTCTCGGACAGATACGCAGTATTTT.

The chain couples TRBV19 to TRBJ1-2; perhaps TRBD1 as D (5 bases). This CDR3 spans 14 amino acids. From germline, CDR1 is LNHDA and CDR2 SQIVND (reference sequence). Trimming cost V 4 bases and J 9 bases, with 18 bases left between them. The DNA of the CDR3 is TGTGCCAGTAGTACCTGGGACGGATACTTAAGCTACACCTTC. Translating gives CASSTWDGYLSYTF.

For this clone: The sample carries other DNA sequences with the same CDR3. This chain uses TRBV18 with TRBJ1-2, with D possibly TRBD1 on 6 matching bases. This CDR3 comprises 14 residues. The germline V and J ends were trimmed by 3 bases and 2 bases, with 10 bases remaining between them. CDR1 is KGHSH, CDR2 LQKENI, per germline. CDR3 DNA sequence: TGTGCCAGCTCACCCAACAGGGACAACTATGGCTACACCTTC. It codes for CASSPNRDNYGYTF.

The rearrangement joins TRBV28 to TRBJ1-3, with 9 bases fitting TRBD1. The CDR3 loop spans 15 amino acids. In germline, CDR1 is MDHEN, CDR2 SYDVKM. V was clipped by 4 bases and J by 7 bases; unmatched bases: 8. The CDR3 DNA reads TGTGCCAGCAGTTCCCCCGGGACAGGGCGGAACACCATATATTTT. This sequence encodes CASSSPGTGRNTIYF.

The chain links TRBV7-2 to TRBJ1-2, with D possibly being TRBD1 (5 bases). V lost 6 bases and J 8 bases, leaving 19 bases between the germline ends. The CDR3 is 14 residues long. Germline CDR1 is SGHTA and CDR2 is FQGNSA. CDR3 protein: CASSPGPSVEGYTF. As DNA, the CDR3 is TGTGCCAGCAGTCCGGGACCATCAGTCGAGGGCTACACCTTC.

V gene TRBV18 combines with J gene TRBJ1-5; D is possibly TRBD1 (5 bases). Trimming took off 5 bases at V and 7 bases at J, with 18 bases between the two ends. The CDR3 is 15 residues long. Per the germline V gene, CDR1 is KGHSH and CDR2 is LQKENI. The CDR3, as DNA: TGTGCCAGCTCAGAAACTCGGGGCGACGGGCAGCCCCAGCATTTT. Protein sequence: CASSETRGDGQPQHF.

The genes are TRBV21-1 and TRBJ1-1; TRBD1 is the table's D call and was not checked against the DNA. TRBV21-1 is annotated as a pseudogene. This CDR3 comprises 17 residues. CDR3: CASSTRQVERSYTEAFF. CDR3 bases: TGTGCCAGCAGCACCCGACAGGTCGAGCGGTCGTACACTGAAGCTTTCTTT.

This clone was seen many times. The gene calls are TRBV28 and TRBJ1-1; D is perhaps TRBD1 (5 bases). The CDR3 consists of 17 residues. Trimming took off 6 bases at V and 0 bases at J, with 20 bases between the two ends. Germline V gene sequence: CDR1 MDHEN, CDR2 SYDVKM. For the CDR3, the DNA is TGTGCCAGCAGCTCTCACGGGACCCAGGGAATGAACACTGAAGCTTTCTTT. Encoded protein: CASSSHGTQGMNTEAFF.

This chain links TRBV9 with TRBJ2-7, with unresolved D. The CDR3 has 14 amino acids. Germline-derived CDR1 and CDR2 are SGDLS and YYNGEE. Trimming pared 0 bases from V and 5 bases from J, leaving 12 bases between. The CDR3 nucleotides are TGTGCCAGCAGCGTAGCAGGCGAACCTCACGAGCAGTACTTC. It translates to CASSVAGEPHEQYF.

The genes are TRBV7-9 and TRBJ2-1; 14 bases align to TRBD2. The CDR3 is 19 amino acids. V dropped 5 bases and J dropped 2; count of bases not matched to a gene: 11. Germline CDR1 reads SEHNR; CDR2 reads FQNEAQ (reference sequence). The CDR3 coding sequence is TGTGCCAGCAGCCGAGCTGGACTAGCGGGAGGTGGGGCCTACAATGAGCAGTTCTTC. It is translated as CASSRAGLAGGGAYNEQFF.

This chain joins TRBV28 and TRBJ1-2; 8 bases map to TRBD1. Germline CDR1 is MDHEN and CDR2 is SYDVKM. The CDR3 sequence is 17 residues long. Trimming at V came to 6 bases and at J to 3 bases, leaving 15 bases not matched to a gene. CDR3 sequence (DNA): TGTGCCAGCAGCCTCCTGACAGGGGCGCAGGCAGACTATGGCTACACCTTC. Translating it yields CASSLLTGAQADYGYTF.

The V and J genes are TRBV7-2 and TRBJ2-7, with unresolved D. The germline V gene has CDR1 SGHTA and CDR2 FQGNSA. Deletions cut 2 bases from V and 3 bases from J, with 14 bases between. The CDR3 is 15 residues long. DNA for the CDR3: TGTGCCAGCAGCTTAATGGGTCAGCTGTACTACGAGCAGTACTTC. The encoded protein is CASSLMGQLYYEQYF.

The V call is TRBV5-1, the J call TRBJ2-1, with D possibly TRBD2 on 5 matching bases. CDR1 and CDR2 from the germline V gene are SGHRS and YFSETQ. This CDR3 is 16 amino acids long. The V end lost 0 bases, the J end lost 4 bases, and 14 bases lay between the germline ends. The CDR3 spells CASSLDGVGPYNEQFF. The CDR3 nucleotides are TGCGCCAGCAGCTTGGACGGGGTGGGTCCATACAATGAGCAGTTCTTC.

The chain couples TRBV28 to TRBJ1-4; no firm D call. V was clipped by 4 bases and J by 5 bases, with 20 bases between them. Germline V gene data show CDR1 as MDHEN and CDR2 as SYDVKM. This CDR3 spans 17 amino acids. CDR3 sequence: CASSSSLTAVLNEKLFF. DNA for the CDR3: TGTGCCAGCAGTTCATCCTTGACGGCGGTCCTCAATGAAAAACTGTTTTTT.

The gene calls are TRBV10-3 and TRBJ1-5, with 8 positions matching TRBD1. Per the germline V gene, CDR1 is ENHRY and CDR2 is SYGVKD. The V gene end was trimmed by 11 bases and the J gene end by 3 bases; junction bases not matched to a gene: 9. The CDR3 length is 14 residues. This chain's CDR3 is CASRGGQDNQPQHF. CDR3 nucleotides: TGTGCCTCCCGAGGGGGACAGGACAATCAGCCCCAGCATTTT.

This chain joins TRBV30 and TRBJ1-6; possibly TRBD1 for D (5 bases). Germline V lookup: CDR1 GTSNPN, CDR2 SVGIG (reference sequence). This CDR3 region has 14 residues. V gave up 2 bases and J gave up 8 bases, with 13 bases separating them. The CDR3 DNA follows: TGTGCCTGGAGTCAGTACGGGGGATATTCACCCCTCCACTTT. This encodes CAWSQYGGYSPLHF.

The gene calls are TRBV7-2 and TRBJ2-7; the D call may be TRBD1 or TRBD2 (5 bases each). Trimming took 1 base from V and 4 from J, leaving 14 bases between them. The CDR3 loop spans 15 amino acids. The germline CDR1 and CDR2 sequences are SGHTA and FQGNSA. CDR3 sequence: CASSLDWTPGYEQYF. The CDR3 region has the DNA TGTGCCAGCAGCTTAGATTGGACTCCAGGGTACGAGCAGTACTTC.

This chain joins TRBV6-5 and TRBJ2-7; D is perhaps TRBD1 or TRBD2 (5 bases each). Germline V gives CDR1 MNHEY, CDR2 SVGAGI. CDR3 length: 14 amino acids. Trimming left V 6 bases short and J 4 bases short, with 16 bases between. The CDR3 DNA reads TGTGCCAGCAGACCACCGGGACGGCCTTACGAGCAGTACTTC. The encoded protein is CASRPPGRPYEQYF.

The chain employs TRBV30 and TRBJ2-5; 12 bases are a match to TRBD2. Germline lookup yields CDR1 GTSNPN and CDR2 SVGIG (reference sequence). V dropped 2 bases and J dropped 1; count of bases not matched to a gene: 5. The CDR3 runs to 16 residues. The CDR3 sequence is CAWSLTSGRSQETQYF. The CDR3 coding sequence is TGTGCCTGGAGTTTAACTAGCGGGAGGTCCCAAGAGACCCAGTACTTC.

J is TRBJ1-2 and V is TRBV30, with D perhaps matching TRBD1 (5 bases). The germline gives CDR1 GTSNPN, CDR2 SVGIG (reference sequence). The CDR3 runs 16 residues. V lost 3 bases and J lost 4, with 21 bases in between. For the CDR3, the DNA is TGTGCCTGGAGCGGGGGGTCCACGAGGGCCCTCTATGGCTACACCTTC. As protein: CAWSGGSTRALYGYTF.